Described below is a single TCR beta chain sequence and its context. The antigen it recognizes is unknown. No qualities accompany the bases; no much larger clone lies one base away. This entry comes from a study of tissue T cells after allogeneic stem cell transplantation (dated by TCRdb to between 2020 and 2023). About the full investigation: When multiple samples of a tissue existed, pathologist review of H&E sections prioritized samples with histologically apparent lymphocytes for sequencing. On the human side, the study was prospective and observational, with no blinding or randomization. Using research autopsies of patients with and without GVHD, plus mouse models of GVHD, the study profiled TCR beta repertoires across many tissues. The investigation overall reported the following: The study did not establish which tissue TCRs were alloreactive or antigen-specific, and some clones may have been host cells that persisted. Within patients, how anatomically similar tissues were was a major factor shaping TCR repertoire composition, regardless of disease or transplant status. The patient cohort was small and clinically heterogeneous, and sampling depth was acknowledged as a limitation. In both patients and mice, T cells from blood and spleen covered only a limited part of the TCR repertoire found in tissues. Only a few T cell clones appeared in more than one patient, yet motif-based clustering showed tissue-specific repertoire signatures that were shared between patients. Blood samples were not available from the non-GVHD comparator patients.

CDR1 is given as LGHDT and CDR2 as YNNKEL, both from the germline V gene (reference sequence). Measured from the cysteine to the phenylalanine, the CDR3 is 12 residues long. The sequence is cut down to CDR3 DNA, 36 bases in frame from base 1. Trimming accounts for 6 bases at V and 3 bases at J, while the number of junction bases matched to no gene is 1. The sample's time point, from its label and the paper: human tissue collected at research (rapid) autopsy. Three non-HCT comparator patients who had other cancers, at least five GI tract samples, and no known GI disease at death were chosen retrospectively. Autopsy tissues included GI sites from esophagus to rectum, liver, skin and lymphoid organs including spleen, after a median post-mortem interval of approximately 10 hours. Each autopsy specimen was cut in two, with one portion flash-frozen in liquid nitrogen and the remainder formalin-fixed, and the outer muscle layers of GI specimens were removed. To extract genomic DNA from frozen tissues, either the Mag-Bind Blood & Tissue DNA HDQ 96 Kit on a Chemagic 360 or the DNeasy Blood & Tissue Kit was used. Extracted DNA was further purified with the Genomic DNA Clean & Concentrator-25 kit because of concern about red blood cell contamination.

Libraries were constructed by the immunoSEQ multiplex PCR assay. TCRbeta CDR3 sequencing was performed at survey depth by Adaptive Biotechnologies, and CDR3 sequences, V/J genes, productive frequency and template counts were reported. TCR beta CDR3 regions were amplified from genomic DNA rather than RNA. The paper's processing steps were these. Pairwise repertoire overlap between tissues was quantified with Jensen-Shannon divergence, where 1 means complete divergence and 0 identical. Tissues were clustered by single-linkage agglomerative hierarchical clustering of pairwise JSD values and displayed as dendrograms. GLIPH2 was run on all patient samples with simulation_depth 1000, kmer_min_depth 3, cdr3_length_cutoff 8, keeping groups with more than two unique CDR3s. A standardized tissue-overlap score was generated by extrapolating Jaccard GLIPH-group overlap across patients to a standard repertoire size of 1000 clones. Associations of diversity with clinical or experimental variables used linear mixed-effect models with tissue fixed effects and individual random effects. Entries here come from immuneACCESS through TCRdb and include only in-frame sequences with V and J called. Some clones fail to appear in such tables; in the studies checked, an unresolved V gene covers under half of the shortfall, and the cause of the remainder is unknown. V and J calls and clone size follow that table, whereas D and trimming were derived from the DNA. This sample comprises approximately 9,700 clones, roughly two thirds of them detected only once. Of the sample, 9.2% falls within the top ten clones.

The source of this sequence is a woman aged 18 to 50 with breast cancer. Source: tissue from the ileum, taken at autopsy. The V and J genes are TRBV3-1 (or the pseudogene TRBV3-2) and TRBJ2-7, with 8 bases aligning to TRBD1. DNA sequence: TGTGCCAGCAGGGACAGGGACTACGAGCAGTACTTC. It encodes CASRDRDYEQYF.